This T cell receptor beta chain appears in the sequencing data of a study of metastatic and nonmetastatic thyroid tumors. Study at large: Repertoires of blood and of tissue (tumor or nodule) from malignant and benign thyroid patients were compared.

None of the patients had undergone any treatment ahead of thyroid surgery. Trimming shortened V by 3 bases and J by 4 bases, and 13 bases separated the two germline ends. Germline loops: CDR1 SGDLS, CDR2 YYNGEE. This CDR3 is 14 amino acids long. In the case of this clone: What it binds is unknown.

Findings and caveats of the study: Malignant tumors reportedly showed significantly higher TCR beta diversity than benign nodules in both blood and tumor.

Original analysis: Using the CDR3 differences seen across clinicopathological groups, the authors built a distant-metastasis classifier for papillary thyroid cancer, which was meant to discriminate distant-metastatic patients. TCRdb re-analyzed the PCR reads through MiXCR. TCRdb's processing, not the study's, gives the V and J calls here. There are roughly 63,000 clones in the sample; roughly 16% occur only once, and roughly 10% lies in the top ten. The chain uses TRBV9 and TRBJ1-1; D perhaps matches TRBD1 (5 bases). The clonotype was recovered from a male donor with papillary thyroid cancer or a benign thyroid nodule (not recorded which). Some clones in this sample may be carry-over from other donors' samples. Sequencing was carried out using blood. The DNA of the CDR3 is TGTGCCAGCAGCGCGACAGATTGGGGCACTGAAGCTTTCTTT. Protein sequence: CASSATDWGTEAFF.